This TCR beta chain was sequenced during a study of shared clonotypes between healthy human individuals. The overall study: Donor composition was a couple of women and a few men, aged 18 to 49.

The CDR3 is 16 residues long. Germline lookup yields CDR1 SGHAT and CDR2 FQNNGV. V trimming: 8 bases; J trimming: 4 bases; junction bases outside the gene matches: 13. Naivety among CD8 cells was defined by CD45RO negativity and positive CCR7 selection, thereby excluding terminally differentiated effector memory CD45RA+ cells. Sequencing was performed with immunoSEQ multiplex PCR; in TCRdb, only in-frame clones are kept and a portion is missing. This sample has about 2.2 million clones; just under 95% occur once, and the top ten carry about 1.7%. The sequenced sample consisted of naive CD8+ T cells from PBMCs. V gene TRBV11-2 combines with J gene TRBJ1-4; 7 nucleotides match TRBD1. This sequence was found in a young man in good health. Some clones in this sample may be carry-over from other donors' samples. CDR3 residues: CASQGRGRRNNEKLFF. In DNA, the CDR3 is TGTGCCAGCCAGGGGAGGGGGCGCCGGAATAATGAAAAACTGTTTTTT.